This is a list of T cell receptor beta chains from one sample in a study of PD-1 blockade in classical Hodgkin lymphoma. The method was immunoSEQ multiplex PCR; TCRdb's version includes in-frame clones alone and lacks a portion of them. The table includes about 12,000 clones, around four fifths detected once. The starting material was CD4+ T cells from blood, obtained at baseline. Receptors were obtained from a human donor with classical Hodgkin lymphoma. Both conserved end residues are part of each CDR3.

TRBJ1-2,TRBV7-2,CASSLATARPPYGYTF
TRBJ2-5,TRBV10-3,CAIKGGTGSETQYF
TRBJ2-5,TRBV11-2,CASSLRDRGRETQYF
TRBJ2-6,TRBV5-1,CASSLGPSSGANVLTF
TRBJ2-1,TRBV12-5,CASGQGTSVYNEQFF
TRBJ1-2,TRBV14,CASSQGQGRSYGYTF
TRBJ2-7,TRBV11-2,CASSLGPEQYF
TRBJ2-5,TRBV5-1,CASSSSGSGGPETQYF
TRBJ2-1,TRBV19,CASSPRGDSSYNEQFF
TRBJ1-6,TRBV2,CASSVGEYLHF
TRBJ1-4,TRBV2,CASGLVHEKLFF
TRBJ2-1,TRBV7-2,CASSPPGLVFGEQFF
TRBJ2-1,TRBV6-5,CASSRSGGAEFF
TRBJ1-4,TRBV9,CASSAAGGQRNEKLFF
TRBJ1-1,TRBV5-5,CASSLWVLGRNTEAFF
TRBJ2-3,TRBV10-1,CASSEGQGFSDTQYF
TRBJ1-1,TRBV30,CAWRTGNTEAFF
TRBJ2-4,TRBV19,CASSMSGQGRVDAKNIQYF
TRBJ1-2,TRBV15,CATSRDGGFGYGYTF
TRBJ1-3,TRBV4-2,CASSQGLIRNTIYF
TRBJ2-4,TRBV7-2,CASSLGVVAKNIQYF
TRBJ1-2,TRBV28,CASRDTGGRYGYTF
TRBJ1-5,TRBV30,CAWSSGTGASQPQHF
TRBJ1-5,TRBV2,CASREQGLRNQPQHF
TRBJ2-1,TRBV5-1,CASHNPGEQFF
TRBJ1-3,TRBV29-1,CSVAIGGNTIYF
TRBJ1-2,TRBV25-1,CASSEWSGENYGYTF